These 21 T cell receptor beta chains were all obtained from the same sample, sequenced in a study of blood T cells in healthy people across ages. The authors ran a second PCR of about 7 to 11 cycles using a sample-barcoded 5' primer and a J-beta primer mix. TCRdb analysed the 5' RACE reads with MiXCR anew, one entry per CDR3 protein. Here the sample spans around 800,000 distinct CDR3 sequences, more than 40% being singletons. Sequencing was performed on blood. The receptors stem from a man aged 55 to 70 in good health.

The table lists this clonotype with a few counts. The gene calls are TRBV9 and TRBJ1-2; TRBD1 matches 7 bases. CDR1 and CDR2 from the germline V gene are SGDLS and YYNGEE. The V gene end was trimmed by 5 bases and the J gene end by 11 bases; junction bases not matched to a gene: 9. The CDR3 covers 12 residues. The CDR3 sequence is CASSKEGGGYTF. The CDR3 DNA reads TGTGCCAGCAGTAAAGAAGGGGGCGGTTACACCTTC.

The V and J genes are TRBV4-3 and TRBJ2-3; 7 bases agree with TRBD2. V shed 3 bases, J shed 4 bases, and the junction held 16 bases outside the gene matches. The CDR3 length is 18 residues. Germline loops: CDR1 LGHNA, CDR2 YSLEER. CDR3 DNA: TGCGCCAGCAGCCATGGTGGGGCGGGAGAGGCCGGCCCAGATACGCAGTATTTT. Translation gives CASSHGGAGEAGPDTQYF.

This clonotype was detected once. The rearrangement links TRBV20-1 to TRBJ2-1, with D possibly TRBD2 on 5 matching bases. This CDR3 region has 16 residues. The germline V gene encodes CDR1 DFQATT and CDR2 SNEGSKA (reference sequence). Trimming cost V 3 bases and J 1 base, with 16 bases left between them. CDR3 in amino acids: CSARDPGLASYNEQFF. In nucleotides, the CDR3 is TGCAGTGCTAGGGACCCCGGTCTAGCATCCTACAATGAGCAGTTCTTC.

The gene calls are TRBV27 and TRBJ2-3, with no clear D. Looked up from germline, CDR1 is MNHEY and CDR2 is SMNVEV (reference sequence). The CDR3 totals 14 residues. V shed 6 bases and J shed 4 bases, with 14 bases lying between them. The CDR3: CASSLAALADTQYF. The CDR3 DNA reads as TGTGCCAGCAGCCTCGCCGCCTTGGCAGATACGCAGTATTTT.

The chain joins TRBV27 to TRBJ1-4; D is perhaps TRBD1 (5 bases). V was cut by 5 bases and J by 3 bases, with 13 bases left in between. There are 15 residues in the CDR3. Germline V CDR1 and CDR2: MNHEY, SMNVEV (reference sequence). CDR3 DNA sequence: TGTGCCAGCAGTGAACTCAGGGCCTCTAATGAAAAACTGTTTTTT. Residues: CASSELRASNEKLFF. The full variable domain, its missing parts supplied by reference TRBV27 and TRBJ1-4, is EAQVTQNPRYLITVTGKKLTVTCSQNMNHEYMSWYRQDPGLGLRQIYYSMNVEVTDKGDVPEGYKVSRKEKRNFPLILESPSPNQTSLYFCASSELRASNEKLFFGSGTQLSVL.

The chain has TRBV11-1 and TRBJ1-1; D unclear. Germline V gene sequence: CDR1 SGHAT, CDR2 FQDESV (reference sequence). Trimming left V 1 base short and J 1 base short, with 7 bases between. The CDR3 contains 14 residues. The CDR3 DNA follows: TGTGCCAGCAGCTTAGAATCGCGGAACACTGAAGCTTTCTTT. Translated: CASSLESRNTEAFF.

The chain links TRBV28 to TRBJ2-1, with D perhaps matching TRBD1 or TRBD2 (5 bases each). Germline V lookup: CDR1 MDHEN, CDR2 SYDVKM. The CDR3 runs to 15 residues. Between the trimmed V and J ends, which lost 8 bases and 2 bases, there was a span of 16 bases. CDR3 in amino acids: CASRERGVAYNEQFF. The CDR3 region has the DNA TGTGCCAGCCGGGAAAGAGGGGTGGCCTACAATGAGCAGTTCTTC.

The chain couples TRBV6-2 or TRBV6-3 to TRBJ2-7; 9 bases are shared with TRBD2. This CDR3 has 15 amino acids. Germline loops: CDR1 MNHEY, CDR2 SVGEGT. The V gene end was trimmed by 6 bases and the J gene end by 1 base; junction bases not matched to a gene: 7. The CDR3 is CASRLSGGNSYEQYF. As DNA, the CDR3 is TGTGCCAGCAGACTTAGCGGGGGTAATTCCTACGAGCAGTACTTC.

The V call is TRBV3-1, the J call TRBJ2-7; TRBD1 matches 7 bases. Germline assignment: CDR1 LGHDT and CDR2 YNNKEL (reference sequence). J lost 0 bases, V lost 1 base, and 9 bases had no gene match. The CDR3 loop spans 17 amino acids. CDR3 in amino acids: CASSQGSWDSISYEQYF. DNA of the CDR3: TGTGCCAGCAGCCAAGGGAGTTGGGACAGTATCTCCTACGAGCAGTACTTC.

On this clonotype itself: At one end the junction does not follow the germline gene, possibly because of a read error. The chain joins TRBV5-5 to TRBJ1-6, with D unresolved. The germline V gene has CDR1 SGHKS and CDR2 YYEKEE (reference sequence). This CDR3 region has 12 residues. The CDR3 DNA reads as TGTGCCAGCAGCTTGCGGGGTTCACCCTTCCACTTT. Protein: CASSLRGSPFHF.

This clonotype was picked up a small number of times. The chain uses TRBV20-1 and TRBJ2-3; 8 bases map to TRBD2. CDR3 length: 16 amino acids. The V segment lost 0 bases and the J segment 0 bases; nucleotides outside the gene matches: 5. Germline assignment: CDR1 DFQATT and CDR2 SNEGSKA (reference sequence). The CDR3 here is CSARDKRLASTDTQYF. The DNA of the CDR3 is TGCAGTGCTAGAGATAAGAGACTAGCGAGCACAGATACGCAGTATTTT.

This clonotype was picked up one time. The junction differs from germline at one of its ends, possibly a read error. The chain combines TRBV20-1 with TRBJ2-6, with TRBD1 identical over 7 bases. CDR3 length: 16 amino acids. The germline V gene has CDR1 DFQATT and CDR2 SNEGSKA (reference sequence). The CDR3 sequence is CSALMTGYSGANILTF. DNA for the CDR3: TGCAGTGCTCTCATGACAGGGTACTCTGGGGCCAACATCCTGACTTTC.

This clonotype has at least ten counts. This chain's CDR3 is CASSGPQETQYF. As DNA, the CDR3 is TGCGCCAGCAGCGGGCCTCAAGAGACCCAGTACTTC. The chain uses TRBV4-1 and TRBJ2-5; D is uncertain. V gave up 5 bases and J gave up 2 bases, with 6 bases separating them. Per the germline V gene, CDR1 is MGHRA and CDR2 is YSYEKL. The CDR3 is 12 residues long.

This chain joins TRBV21-1 and TRBJ2-5; TRBD1, the table's D call, lacks a check against the DNA. TRBV21-1 is a listed pseudogene. The CDR3 extends over 13 amino acids. The chain's CDR3 is CASSKAVGGTQYF. CDR3 nucleotide sequence: TGTGCCAGCAGCAAAGCGGTAGGGGGGACCCAGTACTTC.

The table lists this clonotype with a count of one. The chain couples TRBV9 to TRBJ2-1; D remains unclear. Between the trimmed V and J ends, which lost 4 bases and 0 bases, there was a span of 20 bases. This CDR3 contains 18 residues. In germline, CDR1 is SGDLS, CDR2 YYNGEE. The CDR3 spells CASSSGTGSLSSYNEQFF. The CDR3 nucleotides read TGTGCCAGCAGCTCAGGAACGGGTTCATTATCCTCCTACAATGAGCAGTTCTTC.

DNA for the CDR3: TGCAGTGCTTCTGGCTTTACAGTAGAGGGCTACACCTTC. Its translation is CSASGFTVEGYTF. V and J are TRBV20-1 and TRBJ1-2, with unresolved D. Germline V CDR1 and CDR2: DFQATT, SNEGSKA (reference sequence). V was clipped by 5 bases and J by 8 bases, with 18 bases between them. The CDR3 runs to 13 residues.

The chain recombines TRBV12-5 with TRBJ2-1; TRBD1 matches 7 bases. TRBJ2-7 matches the DNA end more closely, so the J call is doubtful. The CDR3 is 15 amino acids. Germline V gene data show CDR1 as LGHNT and CDR2 as FRNRAP. The CDR3: CASGLTGEYYNEQYF. CDR3 DNA sequence: TGTGCTAGTGGCCTTACAGGGGAGTACTACAATGAGCAGTACTTC.

CDR3 bases: TGTGCCAGCAGCTTTCTCCCCGGCGGGGGGGGGACTAGCACAGATACGCAGTATTTT. It encodes CASSFLPGGGGTSTDTQYF. The chain uses TRBV11-1 and TRBJ2-3; 9 bases align to TRBD2. Per the germline V gene, CDR1 is SGHAT and CDR2 is FQDESV (reference sequence). The CDR3 spans 19 residues. Trimming cost V 3 bases and J 0 bases; bases outside gene matches: 13. The full variable domain, completed using reference TRBV11-1 and TRBJ2-3, is EAEVAQSPRYKITEKSQAVAFWCDPISGHATLYWYRQILGQGPELLVQFQDESVVDDSQLPKDRFSAERLKGVDSTLKIQPAELGDSAMYLCASSFLPGGGGTSTDTQYFGPGTRLTVL.

This chain joins TRBV20-1 and TRBJ1-6; D is undetermined. Germline CDR1 is DFQATT and CDR2 is SNEGSKA (reference sequence). There are 13 residues in the CDR3. V was trimmed by 5 bases and J by 7 bases, leaving 12 bases between them. The chain's CDR3 is CSASETENSPLHF. In DNA, the CDR3 is TGCAGTGCTTCCGAAACTGAAAATTCACCCCTCCACTTT.

This clonotype has a handful of counts. The rearrangement links TRBV2 to TRBJ1-2; D might be TRBD1 (6 bases). The length of the CDR3 is 15 residues. Germline V lookup: CDR1 SNHLY, CDR2 FYNNEI. Trimming shortened V by 1 base and J by 5 bases, and 14 bases separated the two germline ends. The DNA for the CDR3 is TGTGCCAGCAGTGAAGGGGGGGGCGCTCAGTATGGCTACACCTTC. The encoded protein is CASSEGGGAQYGYTF.

Concerning this clonotype itself: A much larger clone lies one base from this, so it may be a read error. This chain connects TRBV29-1 to TRBJ2-3, with 11 bases matching TRBD2. The CDR3 has 14 residues. Germline V gives CDR1 SQVTM, CDR2 ANQGSEA. CDR3 loop: CNAKTSGAARRQYF. As DNA, the CDR3 is TGCAACGCTAAGACTAGCGGGGCGGCCAGAAGGCAGTATTTT.